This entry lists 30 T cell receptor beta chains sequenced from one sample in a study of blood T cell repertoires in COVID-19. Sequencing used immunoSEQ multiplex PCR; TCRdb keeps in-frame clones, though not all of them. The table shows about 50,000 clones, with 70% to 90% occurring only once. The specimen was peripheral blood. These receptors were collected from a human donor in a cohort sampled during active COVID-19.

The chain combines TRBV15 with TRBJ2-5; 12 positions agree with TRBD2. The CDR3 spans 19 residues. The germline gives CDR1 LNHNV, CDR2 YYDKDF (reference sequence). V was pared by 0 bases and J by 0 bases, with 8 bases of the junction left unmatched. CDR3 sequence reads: CATSRDPTSGGAYQETQYF. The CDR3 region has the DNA TGTGCCACCAGCAGAGATCCGACTAGCGGGGGCGCGTACCAAGAGACCCAGTACTTC.

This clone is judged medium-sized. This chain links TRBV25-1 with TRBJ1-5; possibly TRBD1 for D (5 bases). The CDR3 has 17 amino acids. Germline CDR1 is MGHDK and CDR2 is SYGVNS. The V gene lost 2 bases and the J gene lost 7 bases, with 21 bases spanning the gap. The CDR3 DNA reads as TGTGCCAGCAGTGAAGGGCAGAATGGGGGGTCTGGGCAGCCCCAGCATTTT. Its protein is CASSEGQNGGSGQPQHF.

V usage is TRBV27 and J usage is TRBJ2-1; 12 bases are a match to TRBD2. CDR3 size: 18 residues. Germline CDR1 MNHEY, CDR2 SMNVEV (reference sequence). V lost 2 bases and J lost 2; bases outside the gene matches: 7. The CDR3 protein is CASSLRPGLAGTYNEQFF. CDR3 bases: TGTGCCAGCAGTTTAAGGCCAGGACTAGCGGGGACCTACAATGAGCAGTTCTTC.

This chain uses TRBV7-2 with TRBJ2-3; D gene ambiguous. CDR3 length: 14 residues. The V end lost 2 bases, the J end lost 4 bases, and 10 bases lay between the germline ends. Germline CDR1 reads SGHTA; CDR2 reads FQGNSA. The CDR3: CASSLLGSADTQYF. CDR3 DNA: TGTGCCAGCAGCTTACTAGGAAGCGCAGATACGCAGTATTTT.

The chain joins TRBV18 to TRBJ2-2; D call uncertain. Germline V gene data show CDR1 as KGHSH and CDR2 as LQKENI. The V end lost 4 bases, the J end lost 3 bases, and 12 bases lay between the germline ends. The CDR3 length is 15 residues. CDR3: CASSLTLGDTGELFF. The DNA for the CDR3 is TGTGCCAGCTCACTCACGCTAGGAGACACCGGGGAGCTGTTTTTT. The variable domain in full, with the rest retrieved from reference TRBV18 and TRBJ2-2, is NAGVMQNPRHLVRRRGQEARLRCSPMKGHSHVYWYRQLPEEGLKFMVYLQKENIIDESGMPKERFSAEFPKEGPSILRIQQVVRGDSAAYFCASSLTLGDTGELFFGEGSRLTVL.

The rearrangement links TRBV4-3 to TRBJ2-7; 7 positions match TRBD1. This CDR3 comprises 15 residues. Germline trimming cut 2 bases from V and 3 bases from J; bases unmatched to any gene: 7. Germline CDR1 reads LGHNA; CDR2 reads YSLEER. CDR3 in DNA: TGCGCCAGCAGCCAAACCGACAGGGACAGCTACGAGCAGTACTTC. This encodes CASSQTDRDSYEQYF.

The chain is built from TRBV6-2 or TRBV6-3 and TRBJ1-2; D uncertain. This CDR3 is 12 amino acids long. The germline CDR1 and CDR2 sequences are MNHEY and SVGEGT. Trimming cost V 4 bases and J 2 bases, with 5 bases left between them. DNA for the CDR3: TGTGCCAGCAGTTCCCAGAACTATGGCTACACCTTC. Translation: CASSSQNYGYTF.

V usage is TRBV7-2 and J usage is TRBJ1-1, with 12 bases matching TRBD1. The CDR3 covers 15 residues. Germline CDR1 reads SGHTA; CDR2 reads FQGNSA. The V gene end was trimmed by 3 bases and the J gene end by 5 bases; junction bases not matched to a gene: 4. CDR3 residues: CASSLGQGAPTEAFF. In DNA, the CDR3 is TGTGCCAGCAGCTTGGGACAGGGGGCTCCGACTGAAGCTTTCTTT.

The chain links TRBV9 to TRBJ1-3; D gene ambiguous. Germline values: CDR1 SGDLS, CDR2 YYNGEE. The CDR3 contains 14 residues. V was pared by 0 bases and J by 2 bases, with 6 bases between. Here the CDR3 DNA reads TGTGCCAGCAGCGTAGCGTCCGCTGGAAACACCATATATTTT. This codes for CASSVASAGNTIYF. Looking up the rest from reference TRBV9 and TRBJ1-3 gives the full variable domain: DSGVTQTPKHLITATGQRVTLRCSPRSGDLSVYWYQQSLDQGLQFLIQYYNGEERAKGNILERFSAQQFPDLHSELNLSSLELGDSALYFCASSVASAGNTIYFGEGSWLTVV.

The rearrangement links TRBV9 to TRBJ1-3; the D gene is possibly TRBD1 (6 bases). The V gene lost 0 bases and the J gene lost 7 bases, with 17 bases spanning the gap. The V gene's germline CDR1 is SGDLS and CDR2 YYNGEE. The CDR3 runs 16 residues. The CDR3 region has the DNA TGTGCCAGCAGCGTAGAGGGGGTCGCGGGCTGGAACACCATATATTTT. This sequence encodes CASSVEGVAGWNTIYF. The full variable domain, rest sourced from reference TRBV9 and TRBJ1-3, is DSGVTQTPKHLITATGQRVTLRCSPRSGDLSVYWYQQSLDQGLQFLIQYYNGEERAKGNILERFSAQQFPDLHSELNLSSLELGDSALYFCASSVEGVAGWNTIYFGEGSWLTVV.

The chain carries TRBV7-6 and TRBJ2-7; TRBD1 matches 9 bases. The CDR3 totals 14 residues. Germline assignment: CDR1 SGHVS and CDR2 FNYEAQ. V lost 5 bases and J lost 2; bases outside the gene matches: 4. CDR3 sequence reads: CASSTRQGAYEQYF. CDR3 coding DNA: TGTGCCAGCAGCACCCGACAGGGGGCCTACGAGCAGTACTTC.

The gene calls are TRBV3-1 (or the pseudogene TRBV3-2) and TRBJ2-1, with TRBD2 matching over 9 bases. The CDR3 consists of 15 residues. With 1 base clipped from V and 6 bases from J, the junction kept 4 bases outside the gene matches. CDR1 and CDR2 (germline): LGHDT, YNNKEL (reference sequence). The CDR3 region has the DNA TGTGCCAGCAGCCAAGGGAGCGGGGGGACCAATGAGCAGTTCTTC. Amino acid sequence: CASSQGSGGTNEQFF.

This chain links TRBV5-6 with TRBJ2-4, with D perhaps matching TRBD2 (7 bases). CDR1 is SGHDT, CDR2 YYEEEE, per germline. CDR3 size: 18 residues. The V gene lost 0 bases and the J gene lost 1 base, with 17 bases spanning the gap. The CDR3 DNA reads TGTGCCAGCAGCTTGGTATCGAGGGGGGGCATCGCCAAAAACATTCAGTACTTC. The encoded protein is CASSLVSRGGIAKNIQYF.

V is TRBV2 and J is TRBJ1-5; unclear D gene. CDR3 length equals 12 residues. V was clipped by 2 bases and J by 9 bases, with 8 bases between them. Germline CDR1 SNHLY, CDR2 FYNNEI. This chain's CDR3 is CASSENRRPQHF. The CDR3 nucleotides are TGTGCCAGCAGTGAAAATAGGAGGCCCCAGCATTTT. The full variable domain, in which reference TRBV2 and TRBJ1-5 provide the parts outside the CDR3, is EPEVTQTPSHQVTQMGQEVILRCVPISNHLYFYWYRQILGQKVEFLVSFYNNEISEKSEIFDDQFSVERPDGSNFTLKIRSTKLEDSAMYFCASSENRRPQHFGDGTRLSIL.

CDR3 nucleotides: TGCAGTGCTAGTCGTACAGCGAACACTGAAGCTTTCTTT. As protein: CSASRTANTEAFF. The gene calls are TRBV20-1 and TRBJ1-1; the D is unclear. CDR1 is DFQATT, CDR2 SNEGSKA, per germline (reference sequence). CDR3 length: 13 amino acids. V was shortened by 3 bases and J by 1 base, with 9 bases between the two germline ends.

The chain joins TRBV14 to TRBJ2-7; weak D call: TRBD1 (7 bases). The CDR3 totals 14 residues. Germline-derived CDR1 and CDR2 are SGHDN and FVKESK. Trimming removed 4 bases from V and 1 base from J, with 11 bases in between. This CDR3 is CASSRQGGSYEQYF. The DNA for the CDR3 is TGTGCCAGCAGCCGACAGGGAGGTTCCTACGAGCAGTACTTC.

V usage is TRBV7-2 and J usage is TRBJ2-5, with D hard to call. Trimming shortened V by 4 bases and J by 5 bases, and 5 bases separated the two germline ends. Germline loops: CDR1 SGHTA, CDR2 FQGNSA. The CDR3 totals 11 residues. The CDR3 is CASSSTETQYF. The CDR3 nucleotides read TGTGCCAGCAGCTCTACGGAGACCCAGTACTTC.

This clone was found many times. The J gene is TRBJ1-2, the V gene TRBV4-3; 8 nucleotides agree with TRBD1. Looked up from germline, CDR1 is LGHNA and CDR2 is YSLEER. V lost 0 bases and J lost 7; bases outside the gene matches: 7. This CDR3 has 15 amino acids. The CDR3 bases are TGCGCCAGCAGCCAAGATCGGGCAGGGGGCTCTGGCTACACCTTC. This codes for CASSQDRAGGSGYTF.

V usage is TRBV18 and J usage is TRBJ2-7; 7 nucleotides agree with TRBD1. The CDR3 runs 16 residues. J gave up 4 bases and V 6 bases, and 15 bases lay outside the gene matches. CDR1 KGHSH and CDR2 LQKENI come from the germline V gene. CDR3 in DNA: TGTGCCAGCTCCCCCTATCCTACTAGACAGGGTTACGAGCAGTACTTC. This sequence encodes CASSPYPTRQGYEQYF.

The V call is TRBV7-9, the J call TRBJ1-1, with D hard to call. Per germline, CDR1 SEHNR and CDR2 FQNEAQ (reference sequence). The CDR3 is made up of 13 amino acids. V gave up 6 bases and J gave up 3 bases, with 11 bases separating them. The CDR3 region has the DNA TGTGCCAGCAGTTACGAGGCGTACACTGAAGCTTTCTTT. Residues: CASSYEAYTEAFF. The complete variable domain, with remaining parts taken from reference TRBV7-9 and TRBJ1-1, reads DTGVSQNPRHKITKRGQNVTFRCDPISEHNRLYWYRQTLGQGPEFLTYFQNEAQLEKSRLLSDRFSAERPKGSFSTLEIQRTEQGDSAMYLCASSYEAYTEAFFGQGTRLTVV.

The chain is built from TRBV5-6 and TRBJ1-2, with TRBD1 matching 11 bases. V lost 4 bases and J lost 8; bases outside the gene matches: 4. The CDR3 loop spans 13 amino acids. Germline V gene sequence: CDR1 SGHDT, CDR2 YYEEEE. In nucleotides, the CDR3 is TGTGCCAGCAGCCGGACAGGGGGCGAGGGCTACACCTTC. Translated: CASSRTGGEGYTF.

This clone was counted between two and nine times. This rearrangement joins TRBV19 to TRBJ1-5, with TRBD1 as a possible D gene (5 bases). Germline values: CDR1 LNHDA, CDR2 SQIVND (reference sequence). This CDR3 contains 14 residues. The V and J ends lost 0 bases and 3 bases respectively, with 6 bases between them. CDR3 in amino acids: CASSIEQVNQPQHF. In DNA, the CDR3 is TGTGCCAGTAGTATAGAACAGGTCAATCAGCCCCAGCATTTT.

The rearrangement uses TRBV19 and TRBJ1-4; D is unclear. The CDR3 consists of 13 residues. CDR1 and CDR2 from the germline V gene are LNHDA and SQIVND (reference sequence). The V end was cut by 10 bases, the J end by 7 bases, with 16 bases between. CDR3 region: CATEGELGEKLFF. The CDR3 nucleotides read TGTGCCACTGAGGGTGAATTGGGTGAAAAACTGTTTTTT.

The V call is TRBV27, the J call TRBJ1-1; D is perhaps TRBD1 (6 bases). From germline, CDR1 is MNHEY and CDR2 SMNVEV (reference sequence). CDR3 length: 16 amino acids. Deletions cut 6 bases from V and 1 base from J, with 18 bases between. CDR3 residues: CASRRDTGPGNTEAFF. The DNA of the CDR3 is TGTGCCAGCAGGAGGGACACGGGCCCAGGGAACACTGAAGCTTTCTTT.

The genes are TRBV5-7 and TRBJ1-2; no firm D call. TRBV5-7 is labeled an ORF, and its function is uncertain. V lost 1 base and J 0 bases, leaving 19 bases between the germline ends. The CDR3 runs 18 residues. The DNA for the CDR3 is TGTGCCAGCAGCTTGCCCGGGTCGCGGCGAGAAGCTAACTATGGCTACACCTTC. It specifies CASSLPGSRREANYGYTF.

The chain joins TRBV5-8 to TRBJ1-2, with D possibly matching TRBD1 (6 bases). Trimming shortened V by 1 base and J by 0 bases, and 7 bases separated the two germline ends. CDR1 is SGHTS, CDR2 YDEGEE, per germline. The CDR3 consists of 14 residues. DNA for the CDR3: TGTGCCAGCAGCTTGTGGACAGCTAACTATGGCTACACCTTC. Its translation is CASSLWTANYGYTF. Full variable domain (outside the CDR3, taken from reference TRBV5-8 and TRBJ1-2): EAGVTQSPTHLIKTRGQQATLRCSPISGHTSVYWYQQALGLGLQFLLWYDEGEERNRGNFPPRFSGRQFPNYSSELNVNALELEDSALYLCASSLWTANYGYTFGSGTRLTVV.

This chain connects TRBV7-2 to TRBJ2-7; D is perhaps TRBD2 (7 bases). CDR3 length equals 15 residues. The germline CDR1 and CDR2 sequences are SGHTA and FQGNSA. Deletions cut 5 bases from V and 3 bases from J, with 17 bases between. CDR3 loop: CASSLRGGGIYEQYF. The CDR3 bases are TGTGCCAGCAGCCTCCGGGGAGGGGGAATCTACGAGCAGTACTTC.

The CDR3 sequence: CSVPGGGSRETQYF. The CDR3 DNA reads TGCAGCGTGCCCGGCGGGGGAAGCAGAGAGACCCAGTACTTC. The chain combines TRBV29-1 with TRBJ2-5, with TRBD2 matching over 7 bases. This CDR3 region has 14 residues. Unmatched junction bases numbered 11, after V lost 6 bases and J lost 4 bases. CDR1 SQVTM and CDR2 ANQGSEA come from the germline V gene.

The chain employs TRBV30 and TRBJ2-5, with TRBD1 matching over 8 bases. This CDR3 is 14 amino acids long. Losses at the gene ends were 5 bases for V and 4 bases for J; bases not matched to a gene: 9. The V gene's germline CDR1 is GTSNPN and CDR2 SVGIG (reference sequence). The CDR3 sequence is CAWGTGQGGETQYF. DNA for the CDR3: TGTGCCTGGGGGACTGGACAGGGAGGAGAGACCCAGTACTTC.

CDR3 sequence reads: CASSAQAETQYF. DNA of the CDR3: TGTGCCAGTAGTGCTCAGGCAGAGACCCAGTACTTC. J is TRBJ2-5 and V is TRBV19; D is unresolved. V was clipped by 5 bases and J by 4 bases, with 8 bases between them. This CDR3 is 12 amino acids long. Germline CDR1 is LNHDA and CDR2 is SQIVND (reference sequence).